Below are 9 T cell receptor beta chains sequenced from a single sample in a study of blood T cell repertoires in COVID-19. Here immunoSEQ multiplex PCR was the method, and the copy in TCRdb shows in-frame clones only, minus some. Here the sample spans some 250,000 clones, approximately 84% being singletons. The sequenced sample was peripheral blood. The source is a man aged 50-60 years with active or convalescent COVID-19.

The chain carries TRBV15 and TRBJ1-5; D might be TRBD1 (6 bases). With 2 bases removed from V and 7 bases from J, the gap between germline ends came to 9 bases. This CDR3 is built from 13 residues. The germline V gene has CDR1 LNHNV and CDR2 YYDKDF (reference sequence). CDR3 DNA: TGTGCCACCAGCAGATTTACAGGGCAGCCCCAGCATTTT. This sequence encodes CATSRFTGQPQHF. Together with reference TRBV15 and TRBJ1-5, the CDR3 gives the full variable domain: DAMVIQNPRYQVTQFGKPVTLSCSQTLNHNVMYWYQQKSSQAPKLLFHYYDKDFNNEADTPDNFQSRRPNTSFCFLDIRSPGLGDTAMYLCATSRFTGQPQHFGDGTRLSIL.

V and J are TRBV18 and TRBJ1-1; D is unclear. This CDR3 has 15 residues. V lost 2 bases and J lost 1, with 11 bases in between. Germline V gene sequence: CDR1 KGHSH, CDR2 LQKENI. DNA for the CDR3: TGTGCCAGCTCACCATCGTCAAGACAGAACACTGAAGCTTTCTTT. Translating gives CASSPSSRQNTEAFF. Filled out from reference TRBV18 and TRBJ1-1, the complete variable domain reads NAGVMQNPRHLVRRRGQEARLRCSPMKGHSHVYWYRQLPEEGLKFMVYLQKENIIDESGMPKERFSAEFPKEGPSILRIQQVVRGDSAAYFCASSPSSRQNTEAFFGQGTRLTVV.

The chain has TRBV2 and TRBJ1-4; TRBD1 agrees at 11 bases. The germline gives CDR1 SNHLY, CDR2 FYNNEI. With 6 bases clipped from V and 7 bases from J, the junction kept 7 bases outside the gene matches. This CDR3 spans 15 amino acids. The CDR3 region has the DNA TGTGCCAGCAGCGCCGGGACAGGGGGGGCTGAAAAACTGTTTTTT. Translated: CASSAGTGGAEKLFF. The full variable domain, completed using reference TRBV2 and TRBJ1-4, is EPEVTQTPSHQVTQMGQEVILRCVPISNHLYFYWYRQILGQKVEFLVSFYNNEISEKSEIFDDQFSVERPDGSNFTLKIRSTKLEDSAMYFCASSAGTGGAEKLFFGSGTQLSVL.

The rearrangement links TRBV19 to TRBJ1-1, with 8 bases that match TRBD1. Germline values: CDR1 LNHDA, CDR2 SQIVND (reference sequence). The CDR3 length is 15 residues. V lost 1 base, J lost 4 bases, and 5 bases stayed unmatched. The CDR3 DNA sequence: TGTGCCAGTAGTATAGGAACAGGGGGTTTCACTGAAGCTTTCTTT. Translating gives CASSIGTGGFTEAFF. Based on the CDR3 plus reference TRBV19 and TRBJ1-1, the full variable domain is DGGITQSPKYLFRKEGQNVTLSCEQNLNHDAMYWYRQDPGQGLRLIYYSQIVNDFQKGDIAEGYSVSREKKESFPLTVTSAQKNPTAFYLCASSIGTGGFTEAFFGQGTRLTVV.

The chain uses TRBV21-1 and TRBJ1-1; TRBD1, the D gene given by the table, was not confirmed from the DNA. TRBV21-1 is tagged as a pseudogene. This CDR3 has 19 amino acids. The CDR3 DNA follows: TGTGCCAGCAGCAAAGGGGGGACAGGGCCCGATGATTCCAACACTGAAGCTTTCTTT. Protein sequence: CASSKGGTGPDDSNTEAFF.

CDR3 protein: CASSEAQVQSDTQYF. CDR3 nucleotide sequence: TGTGCCAGCAGTGAAGCGCAGGTGCAAAGTGATACGCAGTATTTT. The rearrangement links TRBV2 to TRBJ2-3; D unclear. V was pared by 0 bases and J by 6 bases, with 13 bases between. The CDR3 runs 15 residues. Germline V CDR1 and CDR2: SNHLY, FYNNEI.

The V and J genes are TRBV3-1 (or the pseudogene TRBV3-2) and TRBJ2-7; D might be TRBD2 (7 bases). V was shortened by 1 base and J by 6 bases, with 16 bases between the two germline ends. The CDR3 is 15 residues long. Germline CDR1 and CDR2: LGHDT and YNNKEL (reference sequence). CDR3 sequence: CASSQVGGRVSEQYF. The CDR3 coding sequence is TGTGCCAGCAGCCAAGTGGGGGGGCGGGTATCCGAGCAGTACTTC.

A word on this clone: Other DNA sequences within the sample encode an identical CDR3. For the CDR3, the DNA is TGTGCCAGCAGCGTTCAGATGAACACTGAAGCTTTCTTT. This encodes CASSVQMNTEAFF. The chain combines TRBV9 with TRBJ1-1; no definite D call. Trimming stripped 2 bases from V and 0 bases from J, with 5 bases between. The germline V gene encodes CDR1 SGDLS and CDR2 YYNGEE. There are 13 residues in the CDR3.

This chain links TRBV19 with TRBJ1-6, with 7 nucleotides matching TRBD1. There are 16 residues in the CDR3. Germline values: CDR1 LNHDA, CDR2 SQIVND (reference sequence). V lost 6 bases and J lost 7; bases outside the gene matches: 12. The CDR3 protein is CASSFARDSRNSPLHF. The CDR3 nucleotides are TGTGCCAGTAGCTTTGCCCGGGACAGTAGAAATTCACCCCTCCACTTT. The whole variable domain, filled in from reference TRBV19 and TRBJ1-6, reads DGGITQSPKYLFRKEGQNVTLSCEQNLNHDAMYWYRQDPGQGLRLIYYSQIVNDFQKGDIAEGYSVSREKKESFPLTVTSAQKNPTAFYLCASSFARDSRNSPLHFGNGTRLTVT.